A single sample is the source of the 27 T cell receptor beta chains below, sequenced in a study of CD8 T cells in ankylosing spondylitis. Via MiXCR, TCRdb re-called the 5' RACE reads, giving one row per CDR3 protein. The repertoire has about 310,000 distinct CDR3 sequences, roughly 20% of them found once; the top ten carry 3.5%. The sample comprised blood, either unsorted or a sorted T cell fraction (not recorded which). The receptors shown here come from a female donor with ankylosing spondylitis or in good health (not recorded which).

V and J are TRBV7-2 and TRBJ2-5; 8 nucleotides agree with TRBD2. The CDR3 is 14 amino acids. With V trimmed by 5 bases and J by 10 bases, 12 bases remained unmatched. Per germline, CDR1 SGHTA and CDR2 FQGNSA. The CDR3 nucleotides are TGTGCCAGCAGCGTGCCGGGACTAGTAGGGGGCCAGTACTTC. It encodes CASSVPGLVGGQYF.

This clonotype has more than one count but fewer than ten. The chain is built from TRBV7-2 and TRBJ2-7, with D possibly TRBD1 on 6 matching bases. CDR1 SGHTA and CDR2 FQGNSA come from the germline V gene. The CDR3 contains 16 residues. V gave up 1 base and J gave up 3 bases, with 16 bases separating them. The CDR3 coding sequence is TGTGCCAGCAGCTTAGGGGTGTGGGCGGACAGCTACGAGCAGTACTTC. Amino acid sequence: CASSLGVWADSYEQYF.

This clonotype was observed a few times. J is TRBJ2-5 and V is TRBV9; TRBD1 matches 7 bases. Germline assignment: CDR1 SGDLS and CDR2 YYNGEE. V was clipped by 0 bases and J by 2 bases; unmatched bases: 7. The CDR3 extends over 16 amino acids. The CDR3 sequence: CASSVGTGDSQETQYF. The CDR3 DNA reads as TGTGCCAGCAGCGTAGGGACAGGTGATTCACAAGAGACCCAGTACTTC. The full variable domain, completed using reference TRBV9 and TRBJ2-5, is DSGVTQTPKHLITATGQRVTLRCSPRSGDLSVYWYQQSLDQGLQFLIQYYNGEERAKGNILERFSAQQFPDLHSELNLSSLELGDSALYFCASSVGTGDSQETQYFGPGTRLLVL.

This sequence joins TRBV7-6 and TRBJ1-1, with no clear D. This CDR3 is built from 17 residues. The germline CDR1 and CDR2 sequences are SGHVS and FNYEAQ. Trimming removed 1 base at V and 1 base at J, with 16 bases between. The CDR3 loop reads CASSLGVPGLANTEAFF. As DNA, the CDR3 is TGTGCCAGCAGCTTAGGGGTGCCGGGGTTGGCGAACACTGAAGCTTTCTTT.

This clonotype came up a few times. This chain links TRBV20-1 with TRBJ2-1; 9 positions agree with TRBD2. The junction had 7 bases not matched to a gene; V was cut back by 0 bases and J by 1 base. The V gene's germline CDR1 is DFQATT and CDR2 SNEGSKA (reference sequence). This CDR3 comprises 17 residues. The DNA for the CDR3 is TGCAGTGCTAGAGATCCCGGGACTAGCTTGTCCTACAATGAGCAGTTCTTC. This gives the protein CSARDPGTSLSYNEQFF.

This clonotype occurred a few times. The chain joins TRBV20-1 to TRBJ1-1, with D perhaps matching TRBD1 (6 bases). CDR3 length equals 13 residues. CDR1 DFQATT and CDR2 SNEGSKA come from the germline V gene (reference sequence). The CDR3 sequence is CRATGFRVTEAFF. In nucleotides, the CDR3 is TGCAGAGCGACAGGATTTCGGGTAACTGAAGCTTTCTTT.

This clonotype occurred a few times. V and J are TRBV20-1 and TRBJ2-7, with D possibly TRBD2 on 6 matching bases. This CDR3 has 13 residues. The germline V and J ends were trimmed by 3 bases and 3 bases, with 12 bases remaining between them. The germline V gene has CDR1 DFQATT and CDR2 SNEGSKA (reference sequence). The CDR3: CSARGLPLYEQYF. The CDR3 nucleotides read TGCAGTGCTAGGGGACTCCCCCTCTACGAGCAGTACTTC.

This clonotype turned up a few times. The chain employs TRBV12-3 or TRBV12-4 and TRBJ2-5; D is undetermined. V was cut by 6 bases and J by 7 bases, with 24 bases left in between. This CDR3 is built from 16 residues. CDR3 loop: CASSQSQFGLLWTQYF. CDR3 DNA: TGTGCCAGCAGCCAAAGTCAGTTTGGGCTCCTGTGGACCCAGTACTTC.

The V and J genes are TRBV20-1 and TRBJ2-7; possibly TRBD2 for D (6 bases). Trimming removed 2 bases at V and 2 bases at J, with 13 bases between. Per germline, CDR1 DFQATT and CDR2 SNEGSKA (reference sequence). CDR3 length: 14 amino acids. The CDR3 region is CSARTRRRAYEQYF. The CDR3, as DNA: TGCAGTGCTAGAACCCGCAGGAGGGCCTACGAGCAGTACTTC.

This clonotype was detected once. The chain couples TRBV29-1 to TRBJ2-7; the match to TRBD2 covers 8 bases. The CDR3 has 14 residues. Germline CDR1 is SQVTM and CDR2 is ANQGSEA. After removal of 4 bases from V and 2 bases from J, the junction contained 7 bases not matched to a gene. The DNA for the CDR3 is TGCAGCGTTGCGTTTAGCGGGGATGCCTACGAGCAGTACTTC. It encodes CSVAFSGDAYEQYF.

The V and J genes are TRBV20-1 and TRBJ1-2; 7 bases map to TRBD1. The CDR3 runs 12 residues. The J segment lost 7 bases and the V segment lost 4 bases, leaving 6 bases of the junction unmatched. Germline V gene lookup returns CDR1 DFQATT and CDR2 SNEGSKA (reference sequence). The CDR3 sequence is CSATQGGGGYTF. In DNA, the CDR3 is TGCAGTGCTACCCAGGGGGGAGGTGGCTACACCTTC.

This clonotype was seen only a few times. The V and J genes are TRBV7-2 and TRBJ2-4; D not certain. CDR3 length equals 14 residues. The germline V gene has CDR1 SGHTA and CDR2 FQGNSA. V lost 4 bases and J lost 0, with 7 bases in between. Written as DNA, the CDR3 is TGTGCCAGCAGCTCTGGGGTAGCCAAAAACATTCAGTACTTC. It specifies CASSSGVAKNIQYF.

The chain combines TRBV6-2 or TRBV6-3 with TRBJ2-1; TRBD2 matches 14 bases. The CDR3 loop spans 16 amino acids. Looked up from germline, CDR1 is MNHEY and CDR2 is SVGEGT. J lost 2 bases, V lost 6 bases, and 3 bases had no gene match. The CDR3 sequence: CASRRGLAGAYNEQFF. In DNA form, the CDR3 reads TGTGCCAGCAGGCGGGGACTAGCGGGGGCCTACAATGAGCAGTTCTTC.

The sample holds a few counts of this clonotype. This chain joins TRBV5-5 and TRBJ1-2; 8 nucleotides match TRBD1. Losses at the gene ends were 3 bases for V and 2 bases for J; bases not matched to a gene: 12. CDR1 is SGHKS, CDR2 YYEKEE, per germline (reference sequence). This CDR3 contains 17 residues. The CDR3 nucleotides are TGTGCCAGCAGCTCATTCTCACAGGGGGTTAGGAACTATGGCTACACCTTC. This codes for CASSSFSQGVRNYGYTF. Combining the CDR3 with reference TRBV5-5 and TRBJ1-2 gives the whole variable domain DAGVTQSPTHLIKTRGQQVTLRCSPISGHKSVSWYQQVLGQGPQFIFQYYEKEERGRGNFPDRFSARQFPNYSSELNVNALLLGDSALYLCASSSFSQGVRNYGYTFGSGTRLTVV.

This clonotype was observed many times. The rearrangement uses TRBV20-1 and TRBJ2-7; D might be TRBD2 (5 bases). Deletions cut 5 bases from V and 6 bases from J, with 26 bases between. CDR3 length equals 16 residues. Germline V lookup: CDR1 DFQATT, CDR2 SNEGSKA (reference sequence). CDR3 region: CSAPSATYFSESEQYF. The CDR3 nucleotides are TGCAGTGCTCCCTCAGCAACATATTTTAGCGAATCCGAGCAGTACTTC.

The table lists this clonotype with a few counts. The genes are TRBV28 and TRBJ1-1; D is undetermined. V lost 1 base to trimming and J lost 2 bases, with 8 bases between them. The CDR3 runs 14 residues. CDR1 is MDHEN, CDR2 SYDVKM, per germline. The CDR3 sequence: CASSLFRRNTEAFF. For the CDR3, the DNA is TGTGCCAGCAGTTTATTCCGCAGAAACACTGAAGCTTTCTTT.

A few counts support this clonotype. The J gene is TRBJ1-4, the V gene TRBV4-3; 11 bases fit TRBD1. The germline V gene has CDR1 LGHNA and CDR2 YSLEER. The CDR3 loop spans 19 amino acids. V gave up 0 bases and J gave up 3 bases; unmatched junction bases: 9. Here the CDR3 DNA reads TGCGCCAGCAGCCAAGAGGACAGGGGGCGCATGGTAGCTAATGAAAAACTGTTTTTT. Protein sequence: CASSQEDRGRMVANEKLFF.

This clonotype has only a few counts. This sequence joins TRBV7-9 and TRBJ1-3; D unclear. Germline CDR1 is SEHNR and CDR2 is FQNEAQ (reference sequence). Between the trimmed V and J ends, which lost 11 bases and 0 bases, there was a span of 14 bases. This CDR3 spans 14 amino acids. As DNA, the CDR3 is TGTGCCTTGGAGGAGGTAAACTCTGGAAACACCATATATTTT. It yields the protein CALEEVNSGNTIYF.

On this clonotype itself: Its ends do not fully match the called genes, so a read error is possible. As DNA, the CDR3 is TGCTGTGCTACCATTCTGGCCGGGACAGGGAGACGCAATGAGCAGTTCTTC. Amino acid sequence: CCATILAGTGRRNEQFF. The V gene is TRBV20-1, the J gene TRBJ2-1, with 9 bases matching TRBD1. CDR3 length equals 17 residues. Germline CDR1 DFQATT, CDR2 SNEGSKA (reference sequence).

This clonotype was recorded at least ten times. This rearrangement joins TRBV5-1 to TRBJ2-1, with 8 bases fitting TRBD2. Germline V gene lookup returns CDR1 SGHRS and CDR2 YFSETQ. CDR3 length equals 15 residues. After removal of 4 bases from V and 2 bases from J, the junction contained 5 bases not matched to a gene. The CDR3 nucleotides read TGCGCCAGCAGCCAAGGAGCGGGAGCCTACAATGAGCAGTTCTTC. Protein product: CASSQGAGAYNEQFF.

The chain couples TRBV5-1 to TRBJ2-1, with TRBD2 matching over 8 bases. The J segment lost 5 bases and the V segment lost 5 bases, leaving 9 bases of the junction unmatched. The CDR3 covers 15 residues. Germline CDR1 reads SGHRS; CDR2 reads YFSETQ. The CDR3 loop reads CASRRGGTRDNEQFF. For the CDR3, the DNA is TGCGCCAGCAGACGGGGGGGGACTAGGGACAATGAGCAGTTCTTC.

The chain is built from TRBV11-3 and TRBJ2-5; TRBD2 aligns across 8 bases. CDR1 is SGHNT and CDR2 is YENEEA in the germline V gene. The CDR3 is made up of 15 amino acids. Unmatched junction bases numbered 8, after V lost 4 bases and J lost 4 bases. The CDR3 is CASSSGGDNLETQYF. The CDR3 DNA follows: TGTGCCAGCAGCTCCGGGGGGGACAATTTAGAGACCCAGTACTTC. The full variable domain, completed using reference TRBV11-3 and TRBJ2-5, is EAGVVQSPRYKIIEKKQPVAFWCNPISGHNTLYWYLQNLGQGPELLIRYENEEAVDDSQLPKDRFSAERLKGVDSTLKIQPAELGDSAVYLCASSSGGDNLETQYFGPGTRLLVL.

The chain joins TRBV7-2 to TRBJ1-1, with TRBD1 identical over 10 bases. After removal of 2 bases from V and 8 bases from J, the junction contained 8 bases not matched to a gene. This CDR3 spans 15 amino acids. The germline CDR1 and CDR2 sequences are SGHTA and FQGNSA. The CDR3: CASSLNAGTGEEAFF. The CDR3 DNA reads as TGTGCCAGCAGCTTAAACGCCGGGACAGGGGAAGAAGCTTTCTTT.

The chain joins TRBV24-1 to TRBJ2-7, with D tentatively TRBD2 (5 bases). Trimming took off 8 bases at V and 0 bases at J, with 7 bases between the two ends. The CDR3 is 12 amino acids. Germline CDR1 KGHDR, CDR2 SFDVKD. The chain's CDR3 is CATTGNSYEQYF. CDR3 coding DNA: TGTGCCACCACCGGGAACTCCTACGAGCAGTACTTC.

The chain joins TRBV20-1 to TRBJ2-7; D is ambiguous. The V end was cut by 6 bases, the J end by 3 bases, with 9 bases between. CDR1 is DFQATT and CDR2 is SNEGSKA in the germline V gene (reference sequence). This CDR3 is built from 11 residues. The CDR3 loop is CSATLIYEQYF. For the CDR3, the DNA is TGCAGTGCAACTTTAATCTACGAGCAGTACTTC.

This clonotype appeared a few times. The chain is built from TRBV3-1 and TRBJ1-1; D perhaps matches TRBD1 (5 bases). The germline CDR1 and CDR2 sequences are LGHDT and YNNKEL (reference sequence). The CDR3 totals 15 residues. Trimming shortened V by 4 bases and J by 0 bases, and 12 bases separated the two germline ends. CDR3 bases: TGTGCCAGCAGCCTCAGGAGGGGCATGAACACTGAAGCTTTCTTT. Translated: CASSLRRGMNTEAFF.

V usage is TRBV7-8 and J usage is TRBJ2-1; 7 positions agree with TRBD1. The V gene's germline CDR1 is SGHVS and CDR2 FQNEAQ. The ends lost 0 bases at V and 10 bases at J; junction bases unmatched: 6. This CDR3 contains 14 residues. The CDR3 bases are TGTGCCAGCAGCTTAGCGGACCAGGGGGTAGAGCAGTTCTTC. The encoded protein is CASSLADQGVEQFF.